The 30 T cell receptor beta chains below all came from one sample that was sequenced in a study of response to subunit inactivated influenza vaccine. MiXCR, run by TCRdb on the RT-PCR reads, gives a single entry per CDR3 protein. The table includes around 580,000 distinct CDR3 sequences, less than 15% detected once. This sample comprised PBMCs from blood, obtained roughly 12 days after vaccination. The receptors derive from a man aged 50-59 years who received an inactivated influenza vaccine.

This clonotype occurred a few times. The CDR3 protein is CASTPTRTNYNEQFF. The CDR3 DNA sequence: TGTGCCAGCACCCCAACCAGGACCAACTACAATGAGCAGTTCTTC. The rearrangement joins TRBV12-3 or TRBV12-4 to TRBJ2-1; D is uncertain. Trimming removed 7 bases at V and 3 bases at J, with 16 bases between. The CDR3 totals 15 residues.

Ten or more counts support this clonotype. In DNA, the CDR3 is TGTGCCAGCAGCTGGGACTGGAACACTGAAGCTTTCTTT. Encoded protein: CASSWDWNTEAFF. The V call is TRBV11-3, the J call TRBJ1-1, with D possibly being TRBD1 (5 bases). CDR3 length: 13 residues. CDR1 is SGHNT and CDR2 is YENEEA in the germline V gene. V lost 4 bases, J lost 1 base, and 7 bases lay in between.

This clonotype was seen a few times. The rearrangement uses TRBV7-9 and TRBJ1-5; TRBD1 matches at 9 bases. Germline lookup yields CDR1 SEHNR and CDR2 FQNEAQ (reference sequence). This CDR3 is built from 15 residues. After removal of 5 bases from V and 3 bases from J, the junction contained 5 bases not matched to a gene. The CDR3 DNA reads TGTGCCAGCAGCCTAGGGACAGGGAACAATCAGCCCCAGCATTTT. It encodes CASSLGTGNNQPQHF. Supplemented by reference TRBV7-9 and TRBJ1-5, the full variable domain reads DTGVSQNPRHKITKRGQNVTFRCDPISEHNRLYWYRQTLGQGPEFLTYFQNEAQLEKSRLLSDRFSAERPKGSFSTLEIQRTEQGDSAMYLCASSLGTGNNQPQHFGDGTRLSIL.

V gene TRBV12-3 or TRBV12-4 combines with J gene TRBJ2-7; D is unresolved. This CDR3 spans 13 amino acids. V lost 5 bases and J lost 2, with 10 bases in between. CDR3: CASSREVPYEQYF. The CDR3 DNA is TGTGCCAGCAGTCGTGAGGTCCCCTACGAGCAGTACTTC.

This clonotype has only a few counts. V is TRBV18 and J is TRBJ2-5; D gene ambiguous. Deletions cut 2 bases from V and 5 bases from J, with 9 bases between. There are 13 residues in the CDR3. Per germline, CDR1 KGHSH and CDR2 LQKENI. The CDR3 nucleotides are TGTGCCAGCTCACCAACAGTTGCCGAGACCCAGTACTTC. It specifies CASSPTVAETQYF. Full variable domain (remainder filled in from reference TRBV18 and TRBJ2-5): NAGVMQNPRHLVRRRGQEARLRCSPMKGHSHVYWYRQLPEEGLKFMVYLQKENIIDESGMPKERFSAEFPKEGPSILRIQQVVRGDSAAYFCASSPTVAETQYFGPGTRLLVL.

This clonotype has more than one count but fewer than ten. This chain uses TRBV19 with TRBJ1-4, with D unresolved. V lost 9 bases and J lost 6, with 8 bases in between. This CDR3 has 11 amino acids. Germline CDR1 is LNHDA and CDR2 is SQIVND (reference sequence). CDR3 amino acids: CARALDEKLFF. In DNA form, the CDR3 reads TGTGCCAGAGCCCTCGATGAAAAACTGTTTTTT. Based on the CDR3 plus reference TRBV19 and TRBJ1-4, the full variable domain is DGGITQSPKYLFRKEGQNVTLSCEQNLNHDAMYWYRQDPGQGLRLIYYSQIVNDFQKGDIAEGYSVSREKKESFPLTVTSAQKNPTAFYLCARALDEKLFFGSGTQLSVL.

The chain combines TRBV6-4 with TRBJ1-1; the D is unclear. CDR1 and CDR2 (germline): MRHNA, SNTAGT. Trimming shortened V by 2 bases and J by 1 base, and 14 bases separated the two germline ends. The CDR3 contains 16 residues. The CDR3 DNA reads TGTGCCAGCAGTGACAGTTTTTTGCCCCCGAACACTGAAGCTTTCTTT. Its translation is CASSDSFLPPNTEAFF.

The chain combines TRBV7-9 with TRBJ1-4; a weak D match, TRBD1 (5 bases). The CDR3 has 16 residues. Germline lookup yields CDR1 SEHNR and CDR2 FQNEAQ (reference sequence). The V end lost 5 bases, the J end lost 4 bases, and 17 bases lay between the germline ends. As DNA, the CDR3 is TGTGCCAGCAGCCCTCGAGCGGGACGGAGTAATGAAAAACTGTTTTTT. Translation: CASSPRAGRSNEKLFF.

This clonotype was seen a few times. The genes are TRBV7-9 and TRBJ2-2; D is unclear. Trimming stripped 2 bases from V and 2 bases from J, with 12 bases between. The CDR3 extends over 16 amino acids. Germline V gene lookup returns CDR1 SEHNR and CDR2 FQNEAQ (reference sequence). CDR3 nucleotide sequence: TGTGCCAGCAGCTTATCTGTCAGGAGTAACACCGGGGAGCTGTTTTTT. Translation: CASSLSVRSNTGELFF.

The CDR3 here is CSATLAEESEQYF. The CDR3 nucleotides are TGCAGTGCTACCCTAGCTGAGGAATCCGAGCAGTACTTC. The genes are TRBV20-1 and TRBJ2-7; tentative D call: TRBD2 (5 bases). Trimming took off 4 bases at V and 6 bases at J, with 16 bases between the two ends. CDR3 length equals 13 residues. The germline V gene encodes CDR1 DFQATT and CDR2 SNEGSKA (reference sequence).

This clonotype was seen a few times. This rearrangement joins TRBV19 to TRBJ2-2; D gene ambiguous. The ends were cut back, 8 bases at V and 4 bases at J, with 14 bases in the middle. This CDR3 has 14 amino acids. The germline gives CDR1 LNHDA, CDR2 SQIVND (reference sequence). CDR3 region: CASGLGPVTGELFF. The CDR3 DNA sequence: TGTGCCAGTGGCCTCGGCCCCGTCACCGGGGAGCTGTTTTTT.

This clonotype has just a few counts. This chain joins TRBV7-8 and TRBJ2-6; 8 bases line up with TRBD1. Germline-derived CDR1 and CDR2 are SGHVS and FQNEAQ. The CDR3 spans 17 residues. J was trimmed by 2 bases and V by 1 base; bases with no gene match: 4. CDR3 in amino acids: CASSLGQGATGANVLTF. CDR3 nucleotides: TGTGCCAGCAGCTTAGGTCAGGGGGCGACTGGGGCCAACGTCCTGACTTTC.

This clonotype came up a few times. J is TRBJ2-1 and V is TRBV12-3 or TRBV12-4, with D perhaps TRBD2 (6 bases). The CDR3 sequence is 13 residues long. V lost 7 bases to trimming and J lost 5 bases, with 12 bases between them. The CDR3 spells CASTIGGDNEQFF. The CDR3, as DNA: TGTGCCAGCACCATCGGAGGGGACAATGAGCAGTTCTTC.

Details on this clonotype: With a much larger clone just one base away, this may be a read error. The chain has TRBV7-9 and TRBJ1-1, with D maybe TRBD1 (6 bases). CDR3 length: 14 amino acids. The V gene lost 5 bases and the J gene lost 7 bases, with 17 bases spanning the gap. The germline CDR1 and CDR2 sequences are SEHNR and FQNEAQ (reference sequence). The CDR3 DNA reads as TGTGCCAGCAGCAACTTTCTGGGGGCGGTTGAAGCTTTCTTT. It specifies CASSNFLGAVEAFF.

The rearrangement links TRBV7-2 to TRBJ1-2, with TRBD1 matching 10 bases. The V gene end was trimmed by 5 bases and the J gene end by 6 bases; junction bases not matched to a gene: 6. Germline assignment: CDR1 SGHTA and CDR2 FQGNSA. The CDR3 is 14 amino acids. The CDR3 sequence: CASSPRQGAHGYTF. The CDR3 bases are TGTGCCAGCAGCCCACGACAGGGGGCGCATGGCTACACCTTC.

Only a few counts were recorded for this clonotype. V is TRBV20-1 and J is TRBJ2-7; 9 positions agree with TRBD2. The CDR3 contains 13 residues. Germline CDR1 and CDR2: DFQATT and SNEGSKA (reference sequence). J was trimmed by 6 bases and V by 3 bases; bases with no gene match: 6. DNA for the CDR3: TGCAGTGCTAGCTCGCGGGGGGGTCGCGAGCAGTACTTC. It codes for CSASSRGGREQYF.

This chain links TRBV20-1 with TRBJ1-1; perhaps TRBD1 as D (5 bases). Germline assignment: CDR1 DFQATT and CDR2 SNEGSKA (reference sequence). V was trimmed by 4 bases and J by 0 bases, leaving 18 bases between them. The CDR3 consists of 16 residues. The CDR3 loop is CSAKIRTLSLNTEAFF. CDR3 in DNA: TGCAGTGCTAAAATTAGGACACTTTCCTTGAACACTGAAGCTTTCTTT.

This clonotype was counted ten times or more. V is TRBV7-9 and J is TRBJ2-1, with D perhaps matching TRBD1 or TRBD2 (5 bases each). V was shortened by 5 bases and J by 6 bases, with 8 bases between the two germline ends. CDR1 and CDR2 (germline): SEHNR, FQNEAQ (reference sequence). The CDR3 covers 12 residues. The CDR3 is CASSLGANEQFF. The CDR3 DNA follows: TGTGCCAGCAGCCTCGGGGCCAATGAGCAGTTCTTC.

This clonotype has a handful of counts. The rearrangement joins TRBV28 to TRBJ1-2, with TRBD1 matching over 7 bases. The germline V gene has CDR1 MDHEN and CDR2 SYDVKM. The V gene end was trimmed by 7 bases and the J gene end by 2 bases; junction bases not matched to a gene: 10. The CDR3 is 15 amino acids. CDR3 sequence: CASNLRRGRNYGYTF. CDR3 bases: TGTGCCAGCAATCTTAGGAGGGGGCGAAACTATGGCTACACCTTC.

This clonotype was observed many times. This chain connects TRBV2 to TRBJ2-3, with 8 bases matching TRBD1. Germline V gives CDR1 SNHLY, CDR2 FYNNEI. The CDR3 has 15 amino acids. V lost 6 bases, J lost 4 bases, and 9 bases stayed unmatched. CDR3 protein: CASSPDRVIADTQYF. CDR3 sequence (DNA): TGTGCCAGCAGCCCGGACAGGGTAATCGCAGATACGCAGTATTTT. Full variable domain (remainder filled in from reference TRBV2 and TRBJ2-3): EPEVTQTPSHQVTQMGQEVILRCVPISNHLYFYWYRQILGQKVEFLVSFYNNEISEKSEIFDDQFSVERPDGSNFTLKIRSTKLEDSAMYFCASSPDRVIADTQYFGPGTRLTVL.

A note on this clonotype: One end of the junction fails to match germline, which may point to a read error. V gene TRBV2 combines with J gene TRBJ1-5; TRBD1 agrees at 11 bases. The CDR3 totals 16 residues. CDR1 is SNHLY, CDR2 FYNNEI, per germline. The CDR3 loop reads CASARDRGLINQHQHF. The CDR3 nucleotides are TGTGCCAGCGCCCGGGACAGGGGGTTGATCAATCAGCACCAGCATTTT.

This chain uses TRBV4-1 with TRBJ2-7; 7 positions agree with TRBD1. The CDR3 covers 16 residues. Per germline, CDR1 MGHRA and CDR2 YSYEKL. V trimming: 4 bases; J trimming: 0 bases; junction bases outside the gene matches: 9. The CDR3 sequence is CASSPIGTASSYEQYF. In DNA form, the CDR3 reads TGCGCCAGCAGCCCAATTGGGACAGCCAGCTCCTACGAGCAGTACTTC.

This chain connects TRBV4-3 to TRBJ2-3, with a tentative D call TRBD2 (5 bases). This CDR3 contains 16 residues. Trimming removed 0 bases at V and 0 bases at J, with 10 bases between. CDR1 is LGHNA and CDR2 is YSLEER in the germline V gene. CDR3: CASSQDRASSTDTQYF. In nucleotides, the CDR3 is TGCGCCAGCAGCCAAGATAGGGCTAGCAGCACAGATACGCAGTATTTT.

The chain recombines TRBV11-2 with TRBJ2-1; 10 bases line up with TRBD2. The CDR3 spans 17 residues. The junction had 5 bases not matched to a gene; V was cut back by 1 base and J by 2 bases. Germline assignment: CDR1 SGHAT and CDR2 FQNNGV. CDR3 amino acids: CASSLGTSGLTYNEQFF. The CDR3 bases are TGTGCCAGCAGCTTAGGGACTAGCGGATTGACCTACAATGAGCAGTTCTTC.

This clonotype was seen a few times. In DNA form, the CDR3 reads TGCGCCAGCAGCCATGACGGTTCCTACGAGCAGTACTTC. Translating gives CASSHDGSYEQYF. The rearrangement links TRBV5-1 to TRBJ2-7, with D hard to call. Germline V gene data show CDR1 as SGHRS and CDR2 as YFSETQ. Between the trimmed V and J ends, which lost 4 bases and 1 base, there was a span of 9 bases. The CDR3 has 13 residues.

CDR3 sequence: CASSQSWTQDLVYEQYF. The CDR3, as DNA: TGCGCCAGCAGCCAATCCTGGACGCAGGACCTAGTCTACGAGCAGTACTTC. V is TRBV4-1 and J is TRBJ2-7; D not resolved. Germline V gives CDR1 MGHRA, CDR2 YSYEKL. The CDR3 has 17 residues. V was cut by 2 bases and J by 3 bases, with 20 bases left in between.

The chain joins TRBV11-2 to TRBJ2-7; possibly TRBD2 for D (5 bases). The CDR3 extends over 12 amino acids. CDR1 is SGHAT, CDR2 FQNNGV, per germline. The germline V and J ends were trimmed by 5 bases and 5 bases, with 10 bases remaining between them. The CDR3 region is CASSVRDDEQYF. The DNA for the CDR3 is TGTGCCAGCAGCGTCCGGGATGACGAGCAGTACTTC.

This chain connects TRBV11-2 to TRBJ2-7; D gene unclear. CDR1 and CDR2 from the germline V gene are SGHAT and FQNNGV. The length of the CDR3 is 14 residues. V shed 5 bases and J shed 7 bases, with 18 bases lying between them. The CDR3 bases are TGTGCCAGCAGCGAAGAAGCAGCATTTACGGAGCAGTACTTC. Protein: CASSEEAAFTEQYF.

The chain recombines TRBV7-9 with TRBJ2-1; 7 bases line up with TRBD2. This CDR3 is built from 16 residues. The V gene end was trimmed by 0 bases and the J gene end by 0 bases; junction bases not matched to a gene: 2. From germline, CDR1 is SEHNR and CDR2 FQNEAQ (reference sequence). CDR3 region: CASSLAWTSSYNEQFF. Here the CDR3 DNA reads TGTGCCAGCAGCTTAGCGTGGACTAGCTCCTACAATGAGCAGTTCTTC.

The sample holds a few counts of this clonotype. The chain combines TRBV12-2 with TRBJ1-6; TRBD1 was called by the table and not checked on the DNA. TRBV12-2 is described as a pseudogene. This CDR3 is built from 19 residues. CDR3 loop: CASRLGQTLRLIYNSPLHF. For the CDR3, the DNA is TGTGCAAGTCGGCTTGGACAGACCCTGCGCCTCATCTATAATTCACCCCTCCACTTT.